This T cell receptor (beta chain) comes out of a study of T-cell memory formation after mild COVID-19. The wider study: TCR clusters were largely donor specific. Study findings and constraints: Researchers report contracting CD4+ clones mostly in CM and EM, with CD8+ clones in EMRA.

This clonotype was counted many times. Its antigen is as yet unknown. Germline loops: CDR1 SGHTA, CDR2 FQGNSA. V gave up 1 base and J gave up 2 bases, with 6 bases separating them. The CDR3 spans 14 residues. TCRdb independently ran MiXCR on the 5' RACE reads; one entry per CDR3 protein. The sample shows hundreds of thousands of distinct CDR3 sequences, under 15% of them seen only once. The TCR sequence derives from a man aged 18 to 29 who had mild COVID-19 (a few samples of this study predate the infection). Cell type and time point are not known. This chain connects TRBV7-2 to TRBJ1-5; D not certain. The specimen sequenced was PBMCs or a T cell subset sorted from them (not recorded which). The DNA of the CDR3 is TGTGCCAGCAGCTTAGTACTGCGCAATCAGCCCCAGCATTTT. Its translation is CASSLVLRNQPQHF.